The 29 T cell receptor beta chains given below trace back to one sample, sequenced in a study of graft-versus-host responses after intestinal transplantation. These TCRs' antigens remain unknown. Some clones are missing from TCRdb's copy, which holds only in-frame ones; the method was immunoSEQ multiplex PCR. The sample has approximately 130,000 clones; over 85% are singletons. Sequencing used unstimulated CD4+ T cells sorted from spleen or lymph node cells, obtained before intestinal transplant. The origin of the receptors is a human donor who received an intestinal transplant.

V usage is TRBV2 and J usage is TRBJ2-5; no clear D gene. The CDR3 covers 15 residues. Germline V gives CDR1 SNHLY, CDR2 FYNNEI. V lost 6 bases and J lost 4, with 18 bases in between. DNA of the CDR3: TGTGCCAGCAGCGAGACACGCCGTCCTCGAGAGACCCAGTACTTC. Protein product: CASSETRRPRETQYF. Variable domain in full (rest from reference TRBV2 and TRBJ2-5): EPEVTQTPSHQVTQMGQEVILRCVPISNHLYFYWYRQILGQKVEFLVSFYNNEISEKSEIFDDQFSVERPDGSNFTLKIRSTKLEDSAMYFCASSETRRPRETQYFGPGTRLLVL.

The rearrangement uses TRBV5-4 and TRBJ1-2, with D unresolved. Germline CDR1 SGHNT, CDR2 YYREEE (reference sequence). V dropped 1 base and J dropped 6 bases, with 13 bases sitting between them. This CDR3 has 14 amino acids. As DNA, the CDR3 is TGTGCCAGCAGCTTGTCTTGGGATCCGGATGGCTACACCTTC. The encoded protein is CASSLSWDPDGYTF.

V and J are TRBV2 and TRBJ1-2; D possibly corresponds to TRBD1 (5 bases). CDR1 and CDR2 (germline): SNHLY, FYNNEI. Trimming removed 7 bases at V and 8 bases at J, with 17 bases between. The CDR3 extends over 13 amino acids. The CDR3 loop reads CASTRGAGNGYTF. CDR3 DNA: TGTGCCAGCACCCGAGGGGCTGGGAACGGCTACACCTTC.

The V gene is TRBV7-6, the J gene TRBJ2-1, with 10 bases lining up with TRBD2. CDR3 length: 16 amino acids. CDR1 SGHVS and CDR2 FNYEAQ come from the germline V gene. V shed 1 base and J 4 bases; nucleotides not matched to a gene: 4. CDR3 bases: TGTGCCAGCAGCTTAGAAAGCGGGGGGGTGTACAATGAGCAGTTCTTC. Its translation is CASSLESGGVYNEQFF.

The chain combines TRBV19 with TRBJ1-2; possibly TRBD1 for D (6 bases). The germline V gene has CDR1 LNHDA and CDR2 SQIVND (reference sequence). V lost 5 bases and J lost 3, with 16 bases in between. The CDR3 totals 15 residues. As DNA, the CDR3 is TGTGCCAGTAGTCCGGGACAAAGCCCGCACTATGGCTACACCTTC. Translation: CASSPGQSPHYGYTF.

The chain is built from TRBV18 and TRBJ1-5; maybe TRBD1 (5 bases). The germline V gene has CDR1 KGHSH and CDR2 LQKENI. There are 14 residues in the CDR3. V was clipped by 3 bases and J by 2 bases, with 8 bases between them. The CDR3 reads CASSPGVGNQPQHF. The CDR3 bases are TGTGCCAGCTCACCGGGGGTAGGCAATCAGCCCCAGCATTTT.

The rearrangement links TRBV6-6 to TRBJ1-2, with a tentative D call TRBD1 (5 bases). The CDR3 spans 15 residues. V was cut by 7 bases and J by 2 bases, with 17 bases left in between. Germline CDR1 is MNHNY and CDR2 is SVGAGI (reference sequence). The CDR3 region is CASTGTGPLNYGYTF. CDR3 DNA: TGTGCCAGCACGGGAACGGGACCCCTAAACTATGGCTACACCTTC.

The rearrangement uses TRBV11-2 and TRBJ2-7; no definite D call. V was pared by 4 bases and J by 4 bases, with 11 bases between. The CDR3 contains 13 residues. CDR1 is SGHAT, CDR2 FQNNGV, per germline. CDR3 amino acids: CASSSSYAYEQYF. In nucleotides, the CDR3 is TGTGCCAGCAGCTCCTCGTACGCGTACGAGCAGTACTTC.

Here the CDR3 DNA reads TGTGCCAGCAGCCTCCAGGGGGACAGGGAGTATAACGAGCAGTACTTC. Protein sequence: CASSLQGDREYNEQYF. The J gene is TRBJ2-7, the V gene TRBV11-2, with 9 bases matching TRBD1. The CDR3 sequence is 16 residues long. Germline lookup yields CDR1 SGHAT and CDR2 FQNNGV. V lost 5 bases and J lost 5; bases outside the gene matches: 13.

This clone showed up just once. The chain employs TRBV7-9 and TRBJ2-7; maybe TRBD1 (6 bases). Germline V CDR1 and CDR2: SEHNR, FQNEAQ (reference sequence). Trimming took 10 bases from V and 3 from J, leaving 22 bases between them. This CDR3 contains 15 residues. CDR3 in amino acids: CAITGGRRGYYEQYF. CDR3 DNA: TGTGCCATCACTGGGGGCCGCCGGGGTTACTACGAGCAGTACTTC.

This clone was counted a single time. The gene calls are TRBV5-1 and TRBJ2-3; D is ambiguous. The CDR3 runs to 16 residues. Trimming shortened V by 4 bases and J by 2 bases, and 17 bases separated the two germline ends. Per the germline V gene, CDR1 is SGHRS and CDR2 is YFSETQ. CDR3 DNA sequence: TGCGCCAGCAGCCTTCCTAACATGCCCACCACAGATACGCAGTATTTT. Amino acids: CASSLPNMPTTDTQYF. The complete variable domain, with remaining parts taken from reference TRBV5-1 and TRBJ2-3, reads KAGVTQTPRYLIKTRGQQVTLSCSPISGHRSVSWYQQTPGQGLQFLFEYFSETQRNKGNFPGRFSGRQFSNSRSEMNVSTLELGDSALYLCASSLPNMPTTDTQYFGPGTRLTVL.

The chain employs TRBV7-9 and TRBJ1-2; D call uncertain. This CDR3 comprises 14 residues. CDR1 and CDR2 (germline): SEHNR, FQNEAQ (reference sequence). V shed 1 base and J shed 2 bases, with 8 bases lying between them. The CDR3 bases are TGTGCCAGCAGCTTAGTGAAGAGCAACTATGGCTACACCTTC. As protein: CASSLVKSNYGYTF.

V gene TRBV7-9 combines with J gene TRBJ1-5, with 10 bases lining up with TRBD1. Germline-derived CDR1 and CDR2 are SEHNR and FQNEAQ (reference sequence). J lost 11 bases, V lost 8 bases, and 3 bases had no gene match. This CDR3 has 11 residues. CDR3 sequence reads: CASGTGESQHF. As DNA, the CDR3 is TGTGCCAGCGGGACAGGGGAATCCCAGCATTTT.

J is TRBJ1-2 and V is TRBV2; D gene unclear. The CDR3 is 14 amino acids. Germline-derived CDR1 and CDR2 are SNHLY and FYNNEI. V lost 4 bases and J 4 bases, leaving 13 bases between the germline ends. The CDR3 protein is CASSVWASLYGYTF. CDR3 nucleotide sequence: TGTGCCAGCAGTGTTTGGGCCAGCCTCTATGGCTACACCTTC.

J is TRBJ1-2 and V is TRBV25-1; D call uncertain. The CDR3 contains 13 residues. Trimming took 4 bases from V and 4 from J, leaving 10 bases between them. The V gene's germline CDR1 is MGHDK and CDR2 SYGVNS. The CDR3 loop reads CASSGSAVYGYTF. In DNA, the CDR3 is TGTGCCAGCAGTGGGTCCGCGGTCTATGGCTACACCTTC.

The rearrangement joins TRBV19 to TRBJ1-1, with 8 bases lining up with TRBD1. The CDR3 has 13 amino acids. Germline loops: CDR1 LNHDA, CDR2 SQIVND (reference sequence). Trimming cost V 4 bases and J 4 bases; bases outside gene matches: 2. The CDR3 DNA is TGTGCCAGTAGTAGGACAGGGACCACTGAAGCTTTCTTT. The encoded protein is CASSRTGTTEAFF.

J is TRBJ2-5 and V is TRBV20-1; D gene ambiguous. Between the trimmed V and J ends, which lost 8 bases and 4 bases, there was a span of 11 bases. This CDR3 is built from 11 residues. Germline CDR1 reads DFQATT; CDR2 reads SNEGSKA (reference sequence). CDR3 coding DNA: TGCAGTTCTGAGGTCGGAGAGACCCAGTACTTC. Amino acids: CSSEVGETQYF.

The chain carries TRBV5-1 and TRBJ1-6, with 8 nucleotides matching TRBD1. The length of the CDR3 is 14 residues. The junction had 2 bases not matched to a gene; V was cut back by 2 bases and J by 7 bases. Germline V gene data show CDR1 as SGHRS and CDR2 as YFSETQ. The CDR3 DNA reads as TGCGCCAGCAGCTTCGGGACAGGAAATTCACCCCTCCACTTT. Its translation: CASSFGTGNSPLHF.

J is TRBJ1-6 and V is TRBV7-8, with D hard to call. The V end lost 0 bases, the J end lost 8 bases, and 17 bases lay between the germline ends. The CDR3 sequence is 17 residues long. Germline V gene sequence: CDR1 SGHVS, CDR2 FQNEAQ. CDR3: CASSLASVSPRDSPLHF. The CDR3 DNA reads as TGTGCCAGCAGCTTAGCGTCTGTGAGTCCACGGGATTCACCCCTCCACTTT.

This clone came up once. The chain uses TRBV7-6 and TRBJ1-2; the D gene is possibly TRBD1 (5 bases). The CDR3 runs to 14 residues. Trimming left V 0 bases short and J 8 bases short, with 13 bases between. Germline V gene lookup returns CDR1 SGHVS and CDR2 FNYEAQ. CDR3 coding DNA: TGTGCCAGCAGCTTAGCCGGACAAGTAGGCGGCTACACCTTC. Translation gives CASSLAGQVGGYTF.

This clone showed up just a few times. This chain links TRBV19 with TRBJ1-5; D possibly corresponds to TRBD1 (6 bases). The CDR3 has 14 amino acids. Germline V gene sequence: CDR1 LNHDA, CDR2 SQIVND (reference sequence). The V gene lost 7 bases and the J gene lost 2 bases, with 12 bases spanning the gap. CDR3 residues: CASKTGFGNQPQHF. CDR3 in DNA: TGTGCCAGTAAAACAGGGTTTGGCAATCAGCCCCAGCATTTT.

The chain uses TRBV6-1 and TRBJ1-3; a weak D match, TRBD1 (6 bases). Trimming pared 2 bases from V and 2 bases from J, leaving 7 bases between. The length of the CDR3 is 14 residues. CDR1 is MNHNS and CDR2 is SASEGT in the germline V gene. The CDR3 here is CASSEQGTGNTIYF. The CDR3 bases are TGTGCCAGCAGTGAACAGGGGACTGGAAACACCATATATTTT.

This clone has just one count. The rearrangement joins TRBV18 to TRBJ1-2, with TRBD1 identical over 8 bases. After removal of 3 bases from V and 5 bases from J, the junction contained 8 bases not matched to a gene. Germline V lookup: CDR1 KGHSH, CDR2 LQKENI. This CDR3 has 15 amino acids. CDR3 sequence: CASSPSGQGAYGYTF. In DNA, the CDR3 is TGTGCCAGCTCACCCTCGGGGCAGGGGGCTTATGGCTACACCTTC. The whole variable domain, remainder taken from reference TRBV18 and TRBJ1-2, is NAGVMQNPRHLVRRRGQEARLRCSPMKGHSHVYWYRQLPEEGLKFMVYLQKENIIDESGMPKERFSAEFPKEGPSILRIQQVVRGDSAAYFCASSPSGQGAYGYTFGSGTRLTVV.

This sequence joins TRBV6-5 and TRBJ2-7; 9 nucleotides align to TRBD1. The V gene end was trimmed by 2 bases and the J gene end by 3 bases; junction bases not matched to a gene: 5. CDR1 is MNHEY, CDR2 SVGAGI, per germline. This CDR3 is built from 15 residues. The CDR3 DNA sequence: TGTGCCAGCAGTTACGCCGGGACAGGGTACTACGAGCAGTACTTC. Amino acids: CASSYAGTGYYEQYF.

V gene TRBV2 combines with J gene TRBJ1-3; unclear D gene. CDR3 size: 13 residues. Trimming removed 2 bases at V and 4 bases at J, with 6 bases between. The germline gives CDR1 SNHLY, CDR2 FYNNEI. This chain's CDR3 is CASSEKRGNTIYF. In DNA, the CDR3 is TGTGCCAGCAGTGAAAAGAGAGGAAACACCATATATTTT.

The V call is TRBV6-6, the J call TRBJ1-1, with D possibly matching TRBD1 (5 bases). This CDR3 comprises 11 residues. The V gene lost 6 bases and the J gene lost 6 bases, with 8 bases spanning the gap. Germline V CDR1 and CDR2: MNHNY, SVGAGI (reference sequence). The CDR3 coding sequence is TGTGCCAGCAGGACAGTAGCTGAAGCTTTCTTT. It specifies CASRTVAEAFF.

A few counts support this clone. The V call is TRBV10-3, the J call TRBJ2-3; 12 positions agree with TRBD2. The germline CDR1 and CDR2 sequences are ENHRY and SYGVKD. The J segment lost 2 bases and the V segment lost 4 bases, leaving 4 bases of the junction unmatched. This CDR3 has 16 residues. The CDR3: CAISGTSGGPTDTQYF. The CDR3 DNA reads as TGTGCCATCAGTGGAACTAGCGGGGGGCCCACAGATACGCAGTATTTT.

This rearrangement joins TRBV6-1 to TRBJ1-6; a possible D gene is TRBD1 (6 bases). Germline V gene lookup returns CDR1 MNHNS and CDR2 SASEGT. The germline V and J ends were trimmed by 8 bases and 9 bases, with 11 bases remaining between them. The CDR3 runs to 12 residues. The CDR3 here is CASLQGSSPLHF. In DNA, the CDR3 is TGTGCCAGCCTACAGGGTTCTTCACCCCTCCACTTT.

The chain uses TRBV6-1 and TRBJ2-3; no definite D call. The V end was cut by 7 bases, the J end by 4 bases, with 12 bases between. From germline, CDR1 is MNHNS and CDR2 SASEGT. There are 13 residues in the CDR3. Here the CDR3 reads CASMDLHADTQYF. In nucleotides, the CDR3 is TGTGCCAGCATGGATTTGCATGCAGATACGCAGTATTTT.